These 11 T cell receptor beta chains came from one sample sequenced in a study of PD-L1 blockade in urothelial cancer. TCRdb's table, derived via immunoSEQ multiplex PCR, lists solely in-frame clones and lacks some. The data show around 100,000 clones, 91% seen once. The source was PBMCs, collected around atezolizumab (anti-PD-L1) treatment. The receptors shown here come from a woman at least 80 years old with urothelial cancer.

The chain couples TRBV5-1 to TRBJ2-7, with D tentatively TRBD1 (6 bases). V was pared by 0 bases and J by 2 bases, with 12 bases between. CDR3 length: 15 residues. Per germline, CDR1 SGHRS and CDR2 YFSETQ. The CDR3 loop is CASSLAGATTYEQYF. DNA for the CDR3: TGCGCCAGCAGCTTGGCAGGGGCCACGACCTACGAGCAGTACTTC.

This sequence joins TRBV9 and TRBJ2-2; D gene ambiguous. The CDR3 extends over 15 amino acids. Looked up from germline, CDR1 is SGDLS and CDR2 is YYNGEE. The V end was cut by 2 bases, the J end by 5 bases, with 13 bases between. The CDR3 sequence is CASSVSHSGTGELFF. The CDR3 DNA reads TGTGCCAGCAGCGTTTCCCATTCGGGTACCGGGGAGCTGTTTTTT. Filled out from reference TRBV9 and TRBJ2-2, the complete variable domain reads DSGVTQTPKHLITATGQRVTLRCSPRSGDLSVYWYQQSLDQGLQFLIQYYNGEERAKGNILERFSAQQFPDLHSELNLSSLELGDSALYFCASSVSHSGTGELFFGEGSRLTVL.

The V and J genes are TRBV6-1 and TRBJ2-5; 11 bases are a match to TRBD2. The CDR3 has 15 amino acids. Germline CDR1 and CDR2: MNHNS and SASEGT. The junction had 1 base not matched to a gene; V was cut back by 4 bases and J by 0 bases. CDR3 DNA sequence: TGTGCCAGCAGTGTGACTAGCGGGAACCAAGAGACCCAGTACTTC. Translation gives CASSVTSGNQETQYF.

This rearrangement joins TRBV7-6 to TRBJ2-7; TRBD2 matches 9 bases. The ends lost 5 bases at V and 6 bases at J; junction bases unmatched: 8. CDR3 length equals 14 residues. Germline CDR1 reads SGHVS; CDR2 reads FNYEAQ. The CDR3 DNA reads TGTGCCAGCAGCCCTAGTAGCGGGGGCCGCGAGCAGTACTTC. It translates to CASSPSSGGREQYF. The variable domain in full, completed from reference TRBV7-6 and TRBJ2-7, reads GAGVSQSPRYKVTKRGQDVALRCDPISGHVSLYWYRQALGQGPEFLTYFNYEAQQDKSGLPNDRFSAERPEGSISTLTIQRTEQRDSAMYRCASSPSSGGREQYFGPGTRLTVT.

This sequence joins TRBV10-2 and TRBJ2-1; 8 nucleotides line up with TRBD2. Looked up from germline, CDR1 is WSHSY and CDR2 is SAAADI. Unmatched junction bases numbered 5, after V lost 10 bases and J lost 0 bases. This CDR3 has 14 residues. CDR3 sequence: CATGGGNSYNEQFF. In nucleotides, the CDR3 is TGCGCCACCGGGGGGGGTAACTCCTACAATGAGCAGTTCTTC.

The V and J genes are TRBV5-1 and TRBJ1-2; D is unresolved. Germline values: CDR1 SGHRS, CDR2 YFSETQ. The V end was cut by 1 base, the J end by 6 bases, with 16 bases between. The CDR3 extends over 15 amino acids. The CDR3 loop is CASSLRPLAEDGYTF. CDR3 sequence (DNA): TGCGCCAGCAGCTTGCGCCCCCTAGCCGAGGATGGCTACACCTTC.

The chain employs TRBV7-3 and TRBJ2-3; 10 bases line up with TRBD2. The germline CDR1 and CDR2 sequences are SGHTA and FQGTGA. This CDR3 has 15 residues. J was trimmed by 0 bases and V by 5 bases; bases with no gene match: 2. The CDR3 reads CASSPTSGSTDTQYF. The CDR3 coding sequence is TGTGCCAGCAGCCCGACTAGCGGGAGCACAGATACGCAGTATTTT.

The V and J genes are TRBV2 and TRBJ2-7; D might be TRBD1 (6 bases). The CDR3 runs 14 residues. CDR1 SNHLY and CDR2 FYNNEI come from the germline V gene. V was pared by 6 bases and J by 0 bases, with 12 bases between. The CDR3 DNA reads as TGTGCCAGCAGGATCGACAGGAGCTCCTACGAGCAGTACTTC. As protein: CASRIDRSSYEQYF.

This clone was observed once. The gene calls are TRBV7-7 and TRBJ2-6; 9 bases map to TRBD1. Germline lookup yields CDR1 SSHAT and CDR2 FNYEAQ (reference sequence). This CDR3 comprises 16 residues. The V segment lost 5 bases and the J segment 4 bases; nucleotides outside the gene matches: 6. The CDR3 DNA follows: TGTGCCAGCAGCACTAACAGGGGGCGCGGGGCCAACGTCCTGACTTTC. This encodes CASSTNRGRGANVLTF.

DNA of the CDR3: TGCAGCGTTAGTGGACAGCAGAACACTGAAGCTTTCTTT. It is translated as CSVSGQQNTEAFF. The J gene is TRBJ1-1, the V gene TRBV29-1, with a weak D call TRBD1 (6 bases). With 5 bases removed from V and 1 base from J, the gap between germline ends came to 11 bases. This CDR3 comprises 13 residues. In germline, CDR1 is SQVTM, CDR2 ANQGSEA. Full variable domain (rest looked up from reference TRBV29-1 and TRBJ1-1): SAVISQKPSRDICQRGTSLTIQCQVDSQVTMMFWYRQQPGQSLTLIATANQGSEATYESGFVIDKFPISRPNLTFSTLTVSNMSPEDSSIYLCSVSGQQNTEAFFGQGTRLTVV.

The chain uses TRBV7-2 and TRBJ1-1; D is uncertain. This CDR3 is 13 amino acids long. The germline V gene has CDR1 SGHTA and CDR2 FQGNSA. V was trimmed by 1 base and J by 7 bases, leaving 10 bases between them. This CDR3 reads CASSLGQAGEAFF. The CDR3 DNA reads as TGTGCCAGCAGCTTAGGGCAGGCAGGTGAAGCTTTCTTT.